Below, 32 T cell receptor beta chains from the same sample are listed, as sequenced in a study of T cells expressing NK-cell markers. From its re-call of the 5' RACE reads, TCRdb lists each CDR3 protein once, without DNA. The table lists a few hundred thousand distinct CDR3 sequences. Sequenced material: blood T cells: a sorted CD56 or NKG2C T cell subset, CD4+ or CD8+ T cells, or bulk PBMC T cells (not recorded which). Receptors were obtained from a man aged 18 to 69 in good health.

The chain has TRBV21-1 and TRBJ2-5. TRBV21-1 counts as a pseudogene. This CDR3 is built from 15 residues. The CDR3: CASSNEAEIQETQYF.

The chain is built from TRBV2 and TRBJ2-3; the TRBD2 assignment by TCRdb is unverifiable without DNA. Germline-derived CDR1 and CDR2 are SNHLY and FYNNEI. This CDR3 contains 16 residues. This CDR3 is CASSRLAGGLADTQYF.

The chain uses TRBV7-9 and TRBJ1-1. There are 13 residues in the CDR3. Germline assignment: CDR1 SEHNR and CDR2 FQNEAQ (reference sequence). CDR3 sequence: CASSLVQSSEAFF. Based on the CDR3 plus reference TRBV7-9 and TRBJ1-1, the full variable domain is DTGVSQNPRHKITKRGQNVTFRCDPISEHNRLYWYRQTLGQGPEFLTYFQNEAQLEKSRLLSDRFSAERPKGSFSTLEIQRTEQGDSAMYLCASSLVQSSEAFFGQGTRLTVV.

The chain combines TRBV5-1 with TRBJ2-4; as DNA is missing, the TRBD2 call by TCRdb cannot be tested. The CDR3 has 14 amino acids. Germline V CDR1 and CDR2: SGHRS, YFSETQ. The CDR3 loop is CASARDVGGHIQYF.

The rearrangement uses TRBV7-9 and TRBJ2-3; TCRdb indicates TRBD1, and absent DNA this call remains unverified. This CDR3 spans 16 amino acids. CDR1 is SEHNR, CDR2 FQNEAQ, per germline (reference sequence). CDR3: CASRFYRDRGGDTQYF.

V gene TRBV6-5 combines with J gene TRBJ1-1. Germline CDR1 MNHEY, CDR2 SVGAGI. The CDR3 covers 14 residues. The chain's CDR3 is CASSYSPGITEAFF.

The chain couples TRBV5-1 to TRBJ2-1; the D call from TCRdb, TRBD2, cannot be confirmed without DNA. Germline V gene data show CDR1 as SGHRS and CDR2 as YFSETQ. This CDR3 comprises 15 residues. Here the CDR3 reads CASGDTSPGTNEQFF.

The V call is TRBV6-1, the J call TRBJ1-5. Germline-derived CDR1 and CDR2 are MNHNS and SASEGT. The CDR3 runs to 17 residues. CDR3 sequence: CASSSGTASHSNQPQHF.

This chain links TRBV27 with TRBJ1-4; TCRdb's D call, TRBD1, is unchecked because there is no DNA. Per germline, CDR1 MNHEY and CDR2 SMNVEV (reference sequence). The CDR3 runs to 13 residues. CDR3: CASSPGWDEKLFF. Complete variable domain (other parts from reference TRBV27 and TRBJ1-4): EAQVTQNPRYLITVTGKKLTVTCSQNMNHEYMSWYRQDPGLGLRQIYYSMNVEVTDKGDVPEGYKVSRKEKRNFPLILESPSPNQTSLYFCASSPGWDEKLFFGSGTQLSVL.

The chain's CDR3 is CASRQGMNTEAFF. The chain links TRBV6-6 to TRBJ1-1; TCRdb designates TRBD1, a call that cannot be tested without DNA. The CDR3 totals 13 residues. CDR1 and CDR2 from the germline V gene are MNHNY and SVGAGI (reference sequence).

V gene TRBV6-5 combines with J gene TRBJ2-5; there is no DNA to check the TCRdb D call of TRBD1. The CDR3 is 15 residues long. Per germline, CDR1 MNHEY and CDR2 SVGAGI. The CDR3 loop is CASSYVGTDQETQYF.

This CDR3 reads CASSFRSRDRGLDSKNIQYF. The chain carries TRBV27 and TRBJ2-4; no DNA is available, so the TRBD1 call from TCRdb remains unchecked. The CDR3 sequence is 20 residues long. Per the germline V gene, CDR1 is MNHEY and CDR2 is SMNVEV (reference sequence).

CDR3 in amino acids: CASRGDANTGELFF. The J gene is TRBJ2-2, the V gene TRBV12-3 or TRBV12-4. The CDR3 extends over 14 amino acids.

The rearrangement uses TRBV21-1 and TRBJ2-7; the D gene TCRdb calls, TRBD2, cannot be checked with no DNA. TRBV21-1 is reported as a pseudogene. The CDR3 contains 15 residues. CDR3: CASSGKGPSSYEQYF.

The chain links TRBV30 to TRBJ1-1; TCRdb's D call of TRBD1 is untestable without DNA. Germline loops: CDR1 GTSNPN, CDR2 SVGIG (reference sequence). The CDR3 extends over 13 amino acids. CDR3 region: CAWSAGWLTEAFF.

V is TRBV13 and J is TRBJ2-7; the D gene TCRdb calls, TRBD2, cannot be checked with no DNA. Germline-derived CDR1 and CDR2 are PRHDT and FYEKMQ (reference sequence). This CDR3 is 14 amino acids long. The CDR3 spells CASTRRAGAYEQYF. The whole variable domain, remainder taken from reference TRBV13 and TRBJ2-7, is AAGVIQSPRHLIKEKRETATLKCYPIPRHDTVYWYQQGPGQDPQFLISFYEKMQSDKGSIPDRFSAQQFSDYHSELNMSSLELGDSALYFCASTRRAGAYEQYFGPGTRLTVT.

CDR3 loop: CSARDPSRSLNTEAFF. The J gene is TRBJ1-1, the V gene TRBV20-1. CDR1 is DFQATT and CDR2 is SNEGSKA in the germline V gene (reference sequence). This CDR3 comprises 16 residues.

The chain combines TRBV29-1 with TRBJ2-5; TCRdb's D call of TRBD2 is untestable without DNA. The germline V gene has CDR1 SQVTM and CDR2 ANQGSEA. This CDR3 is 16 amino acids long. The CDR3 loop is CSVDRLGRGGPETQYF.

The V call is TRBV5-1, the J call TRBJ2-1. Germline V CDR1 and CDR2: SGHRS, YFSETQ. The CDR3 sequence is 15 residues long. CDR3 region: CASSLFADRGNEQFF. Full variable domain (remainder filled in from reference TRBV5-1 and TRBJ2-1): KAGVTQTPRYLIKTRGQQVTLSCSPISGHRSVSWYQQTPGQGLQFLFEYFSETQRNKGNFPGRFSGRQFSNSRSEMNVSTLELGDSALYLCASSLFADRGNEQFFGPGTRLTVL.

The CDR3 protein is CASSRTSGGVLGELFF. The V call is TRBV28, the J call TRBJ2-2; no DNA is available, so the TRBD2 call from TCRdb remains unchecked. From germline, CDR1 is MDHEN and CDR2 SYDVKM. CDR3 length: 16 amino acids.

The chain's CDR3 is CTISAGGAETQYF. V and J are TRBV20-1 and TRBJ2-5; the TCRdb call, TRBD2, lacks DNA for checking. The CDR3 runs to 13 residues. Germline V gene sequence: CDR1 DFQATT, CDR2 SNEGSKA (reference sequence).

The chain carries TRBV11-2 and TRBJ2-5; the D call from TCRdb, TRBD1, cannot be confirmed without DNA. Germline loops: CDR1 SGHAT, CDR2 FQNNGV. The CDR3 has 15 amino acids. The CDR3 reads CASSLATGVGETQYF.

V and J are TRBV11-2 and TRBJ2-1; there is no DNA to check the TCRdb D call of TRBD1. Germline V gene lookup returns CDR1 SGHAT and CDR2 FQNNGV. The CDR3 consists of 16 residues. The chain's CDR3 is CASSDSTAHSYNEQFF.

The chain couples TRBV21-1 to TRBJ2-7; TCRdb indicates TRBD1, and absent DNA this call remains unverified. TRBV21-1 represents a pseudogene. This CDR3 has 11 amino acids. CDR3 in amino acids: CALKPGVEQYF.

This chain connects TRBV14 to TRBJ2-7; TCRdb designates TRBD1, a call that cannot be tested without DNA. The CDR3 has 15 residues. CDR1 is SGHDN, CDR2 FVKESK, per germline. Here the CDR3 reads CASSQDLPGLHEQYF.

The V and J genes are TRBV12-3 or TRBV12-4 and TRBJ2-7; TCRdb designates TRBD1, a call that cannot be tested without DNA. This CDR3 region has 16 residues. The CDR3: CASSPKGTGGGYEQYF.

The chain couples TRBV3-1 to TRBJ1-5; absent DNA, TCRdb's TRBD1 call cannot be checked. Looked up from germline, CDR1 is LGHDT and CDR2 is YNNKEL (reference sequence). The CDR3 is made up of 15 amino acids. CDR3: CASSRLGQGPQPQHF.

This rearrangement joins TRBV27 to TRBJ1-5; without DNA, the TCRdb call of TRBD1 cannot be checked. The CDR3 covers 15 residues. The germline CDR1 and CDR2 sequences are MNHEY and SMNVEV (reference sequence). Here the CDR3 reads CASRVRDSSNQPQHF.

The V gene is TRBV6-5, the J gene TRBJ2-1; absent DNA, TCRdb's TRBD2 call cannot be checked. CDR3 length equals 15 residues. Germline CDR1 is MNHEY and CDR2 is SVGAGI. CDR3 region: CASSSGRGSNNEQFF.

This chain uses TRBV7-9 with TRBJ2-1; the D gene TCRdb calls, TRBD2, cannot be checked with no DNA. The length of the CDR3 is 13 residues. CDR1 and CDR2 from the germline V gene are SEHNR and FQNEAQ (reference sequence). The CDR3 here is CASSAFPFDEQFF. Based on the CDR3 plus reference TRBV7-9 and TRBJ2-1, the full variable domain is DTGVSQNPRHKITKRGQNVTFRCDPISEHNRLYWYRQTLGQGPEFLTYFQNEAQLEKSRLLSDRFSAERPKGSFSTLEIQRTEQGDSAMYLCASSAFPFDEQFFGPGTRLTVL.

The CDR3 here is CASSFFRGTGSYNEQFF. V and J are TRBV27 and TRBJ2-1; TCRdb outputs TRBD1, but without DNA this stays unchecked. The CDR3 sequence is 17 residues long. The germline gives CDR1 MNHEY, CDR2 SMNVEV (reference sequence).

This chain uses TRBV7-2 with TRBJ1-5; there is no DNA to check the TCRdb D call of TRBD1. The CDR3 is made up of 16 amino acids. Germline V gene lookup returns CDR1 SGHTA and CDR2 FQGNSA. CDR3 loop: CASSFLGGLGNQPQHF.